The sequence of this T cell receptor (beta chain) was determined in a study of human T cells and chemical hapten exposure. Study-level background: Patches that contained 0.01% DPC were applied to the upper back and read at 6 days.

Notes on the study in general: Alopecia affecting every donor means their immune response may not match healthy people's. Versus controls, expanded TCRs had significantly more large CDR3 similarity clusters.

Unique molecular identifiers were attached to individual cDNA molecules within the library. TCRdb reanalysed the RACE reads using MiXCR and keeps one entry per CDR3 protein. The sample yields about 40,000 distinct CDR3 sequences, 8.9% seen once. Comment on this clonotype: Antigen unknown.

Time point denoted: patch test 2, 6 weeks after DPC sensitization. Noted treatment: therapeutic diphenylcyclopropenone sensitization with weekly scalp DPC. V dropped 5 bases and J dropped 6 bases, with 10 bases sitting between them. The CDR3 extends over 13 amino acids. The sequences come from whole blood, collected in connection with sensitization to the hapten diphenylcyclopropenone (DPC). The origin of this receptor is a woman between 40 and 55 years old with alopecia areata. Some clones in this sample may be carry-over from other donors' samples. The chain joins TRBV12-3 or TRBV12-4 to TRBJ2-2; the D is unclear. The CDR3 spells CASSTPGPGELFF. The CDR3 DNA sequence: TGTGCCAGCAGTACTCCAGGCCCCGGGGAGCTGTTTTTT.